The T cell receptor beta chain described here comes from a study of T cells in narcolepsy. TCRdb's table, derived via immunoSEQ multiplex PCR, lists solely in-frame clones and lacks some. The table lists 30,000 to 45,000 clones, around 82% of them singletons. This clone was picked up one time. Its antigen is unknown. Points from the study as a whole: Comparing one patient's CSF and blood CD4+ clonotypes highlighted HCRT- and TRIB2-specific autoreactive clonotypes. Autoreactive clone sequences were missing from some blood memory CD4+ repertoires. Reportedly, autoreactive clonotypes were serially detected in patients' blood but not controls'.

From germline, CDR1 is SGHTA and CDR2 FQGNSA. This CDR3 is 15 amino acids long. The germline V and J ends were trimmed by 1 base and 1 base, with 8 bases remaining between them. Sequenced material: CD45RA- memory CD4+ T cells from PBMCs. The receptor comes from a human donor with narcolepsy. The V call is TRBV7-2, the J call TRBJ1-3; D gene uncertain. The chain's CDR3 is CASSLDPRSGNTIYF. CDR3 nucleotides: TGTGCCAGCAGCTTAGACCCCAGGTCTGGAAACACCATATATTTT.